Listed here are 7 T cell receptor beta chains from one sample, sequenced in a study of T cell responses to AZD1222 COVID-19 vaccine. Assay used: immunoSEQ multiplex PCR; TCRdb lists only in-frame clones, some missing. The repertoire holds roughly 150,000 clones, roughly 88% seen once, with about 8% in the top ten. Sequenced material: peripheral blood, taken on day 0 of AZD1222 vaccination. The receptors here all came from an adult in good health.

The rearrangement uses TRBV7-9 and TRBJ2-1; 9 nucleotides line up with TRBD2. The CDR3 length is 16 residues. Looked up from germline, CDR1 is SEHNR and CDR2 is FQNEAQ (reference sequence). Trimming took 2 bases from V and 4 from J; bases not matched to a gene: 6. The CDR3, as DNA: TGTGCCAGCAGCTTACAACTAGCGGGCCCATACAATGAGCAGTTCTTC. This codes for CASSLQLAGPYNEQFF.

The chain combines TRBV6-6 with TRBJ2-5, with 10 bases lining up with TRBD2. The CDR3 length is 16 residues. The junction had 9 bases not matched to a gene; V was cut back by 6 bases and J by 2 bases. The germline V gene has CDR1 MNHNY and CDR2 SVGAGI (reference sequence). CDR3 protein: CASRKGLAAQQETQYF. The CDR3 region has the DNA TGTGCCAGCAGAAAAGGACTAGCGGCACAACAAGAGACCCAGTACTTC.

J is TRBJ2-1 and V is TRBV10-3; D may be TRBD2 (6 bases). CDR1 is ENHRY and CDR2 is SYGVKD in the germline V gene. Trimming removed 6 bases from V and 0 bases from J, with 12 bases in between. This CDR3 region has 15 residues. CDR3 DNA: TGTGCCATCAGAAGGACCGGGAGCTCCTACAATGAGCAGTTCTTC. This encodes CAIRRTGSSYNEQFF.

The chain combines TRBV18 with TRBJ2-7; no clear D. Germline assignment: CDR1 KGHSH and CDR2 LQKENI. The CDR3 covers 12 residues. Trimming took 3 bases from V and 3 from J, leaving 6 bases between them. CDR3 protein: CASSPQIYEQYF. CDR3 coding DNA: TGTGCCAGCTCACCCCAAATCTACGAGCAGTACTTC. Supplemented by reference TRBV18 and TRBJ2-7, the full variable domain reads NAGVMQNPRHLVRRRGQEARLRCSPMKGHSHVYWYRQLPEEGLKFMVYLQKENIIDESGMPKERFSAEFPKEGPSILRIQQVVRGDSAAYFCASSPQIYEQYFGPGTRLTVT.

The rearrangement links TRBV15 to TRBJ2-7, with TRBD2 identical over 10 bases. After removal of 4 bases from V and 8 bases from J, the junction contained 14 bases not matched to a gene. Germline V CDR1 and CDR2: LNHNV, YYDKDF (reference sequence). This CDR3 contains 16 residues. CDR3 sequence reads: CATSTPGTSGILKQYF. The CDR3 coding sequence is TGTGCCACCAGCACCCCCGGAACTAGCGGGATTTTAAAGCAGTACTTC.

The V call is TRBV3-1 (or the pseudogene TRBV3-2), the J call TRBJ1-6, with D tentatively TRBD1 (5 bases). Per the germline V gene, CDR1 is LGHDT and CDR2 is YNNKEL (reference sequence). The CDR3 is 14 residues long. V gave up 4 bases and J gave up 8 bases, with 12 bases separating them. The CDR3: CASSPGPLDSPLHF. In DNA, the CDR3 is TGTGCCAGCAGCCCGGGGCCCCTAGATTCACCCCTCCACTTT.

The rearrangement joins TRBV4-2 to TRBJ2-3; 8 positions match TRBD2. The length of the CDR3 is 16 residues. V gave up 2 bases and J gave up 3 bases; unmatched junction bases: 7. Germline V gives CDR1 LGHNA, CDR2 YNFKEQ. The CDR3 nucleotides read TGTGCCAGCAGCCAACCGGGACTAGTATCGACAGATACGCAGTATTTT. It specifies CASSQPGLVSTDTQYF.